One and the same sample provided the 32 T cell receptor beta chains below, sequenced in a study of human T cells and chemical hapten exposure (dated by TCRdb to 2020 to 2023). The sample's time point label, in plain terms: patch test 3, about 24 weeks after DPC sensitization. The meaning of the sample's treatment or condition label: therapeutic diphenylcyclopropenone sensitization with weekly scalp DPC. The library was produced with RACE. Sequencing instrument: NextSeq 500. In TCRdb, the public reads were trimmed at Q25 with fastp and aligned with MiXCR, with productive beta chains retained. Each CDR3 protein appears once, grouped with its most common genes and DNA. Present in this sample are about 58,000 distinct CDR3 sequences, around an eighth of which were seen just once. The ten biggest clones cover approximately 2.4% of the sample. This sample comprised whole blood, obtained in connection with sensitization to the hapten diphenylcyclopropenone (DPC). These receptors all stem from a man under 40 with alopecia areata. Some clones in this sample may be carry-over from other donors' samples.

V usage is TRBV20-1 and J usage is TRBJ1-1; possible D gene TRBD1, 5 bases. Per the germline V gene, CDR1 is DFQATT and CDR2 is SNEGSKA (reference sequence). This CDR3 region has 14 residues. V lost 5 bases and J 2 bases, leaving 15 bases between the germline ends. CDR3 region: CSARSIQGNTEAFF. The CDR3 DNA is TGCAGTGCTCGCTCAATCCAGGGTAACACTGAAGCTTTCTTT.

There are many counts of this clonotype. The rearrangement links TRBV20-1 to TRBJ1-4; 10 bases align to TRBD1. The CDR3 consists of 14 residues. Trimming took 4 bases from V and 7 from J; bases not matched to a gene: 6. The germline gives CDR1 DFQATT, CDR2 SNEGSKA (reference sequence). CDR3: CSATTGTGAEKLFF. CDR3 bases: TGCAGTGCTACAACCGGGACAGGGGCTGAAAAACTGTTTTTT.

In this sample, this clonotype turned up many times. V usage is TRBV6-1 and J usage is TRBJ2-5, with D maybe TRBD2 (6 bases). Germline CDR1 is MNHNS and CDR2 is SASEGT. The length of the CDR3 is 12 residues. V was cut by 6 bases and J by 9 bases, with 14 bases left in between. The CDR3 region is CASSLGGEPQYF. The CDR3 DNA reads TGTGCCAGCAGCCTCGGAGGGGAGCCCCAGTACTTC.

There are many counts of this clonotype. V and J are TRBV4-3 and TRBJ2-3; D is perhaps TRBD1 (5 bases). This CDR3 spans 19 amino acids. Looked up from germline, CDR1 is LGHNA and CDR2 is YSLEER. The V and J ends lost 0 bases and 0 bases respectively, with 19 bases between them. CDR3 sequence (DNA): TGCGCCAGCAGCCAAGATTGGCTCACGGTGGGGCCTAGCACAGATACGCAGTATTTT. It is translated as CASSQDWLTVGPSTDTQYF.

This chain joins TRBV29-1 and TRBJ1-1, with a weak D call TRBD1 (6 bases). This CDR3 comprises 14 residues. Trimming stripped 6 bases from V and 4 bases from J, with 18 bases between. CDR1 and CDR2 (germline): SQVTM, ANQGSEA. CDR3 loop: CSVMDGGLGTEAFF. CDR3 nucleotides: TGCAGCGTGATGGACGGGGGGCTCGGCACTGAAGCTTTCTTT.

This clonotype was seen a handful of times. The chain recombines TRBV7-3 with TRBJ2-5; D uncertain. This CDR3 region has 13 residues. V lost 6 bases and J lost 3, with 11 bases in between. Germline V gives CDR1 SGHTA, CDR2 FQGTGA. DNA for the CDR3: TGTGCCAGCAGTCGGGCCAAAGAAGAGACCCAGTACTTC. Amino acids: CASSRAKEETQYF. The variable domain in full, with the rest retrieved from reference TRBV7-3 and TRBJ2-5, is GAGVSQTPSNKVTEKGKYVELRCDPISGHTALYWYRQSLGQGPEFLIYFQGTGAADDSGLPNDRFFAVRPEGSVSTLKIQRTERGDSAVYLCASSRAKEETQYFGPGTRLLVL.

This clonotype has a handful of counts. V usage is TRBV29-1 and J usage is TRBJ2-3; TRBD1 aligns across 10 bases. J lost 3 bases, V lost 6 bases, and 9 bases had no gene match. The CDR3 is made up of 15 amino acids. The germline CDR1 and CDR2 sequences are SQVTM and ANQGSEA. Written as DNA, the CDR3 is TGCAGCGTCGTCCGACAGGGGGCTAGGACAGATACGCAGTATTTT. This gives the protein CSVVRQGARTDTQYF.

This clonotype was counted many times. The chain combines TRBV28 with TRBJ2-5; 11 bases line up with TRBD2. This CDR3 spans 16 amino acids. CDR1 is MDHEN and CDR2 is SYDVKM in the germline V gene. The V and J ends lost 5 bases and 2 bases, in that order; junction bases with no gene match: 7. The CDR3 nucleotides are TGTGCCAGCAGTCTTCAACTAGCGGGGGTTCAAGAGACCCAGTACTTC. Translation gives CASSLQLAGVQETQYF.

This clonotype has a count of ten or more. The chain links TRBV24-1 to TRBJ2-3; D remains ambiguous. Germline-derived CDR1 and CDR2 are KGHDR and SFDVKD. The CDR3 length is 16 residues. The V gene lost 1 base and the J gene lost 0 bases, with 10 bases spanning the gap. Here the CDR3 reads CATSDFLEASTDTQYF. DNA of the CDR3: TGTGCCACCAGTGATTTCCTGGAAGCTAGCACAGATACGCAGTATTTT.

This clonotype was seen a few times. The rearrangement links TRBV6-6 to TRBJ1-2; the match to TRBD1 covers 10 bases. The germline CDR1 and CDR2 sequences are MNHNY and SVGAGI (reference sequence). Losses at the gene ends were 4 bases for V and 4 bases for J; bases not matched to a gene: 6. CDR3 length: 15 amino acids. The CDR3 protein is CASSSGTGVSYGYTF. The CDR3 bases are TGTGCCAGCAGTTCCGGGACAGGGGTGAGCTATGGCTACACCTTC.

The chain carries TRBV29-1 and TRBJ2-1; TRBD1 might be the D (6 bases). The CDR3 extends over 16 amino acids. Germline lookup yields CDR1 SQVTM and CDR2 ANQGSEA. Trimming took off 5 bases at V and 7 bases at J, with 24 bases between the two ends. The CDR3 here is CSVRGSQGRRGNEQFF. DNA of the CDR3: TGCAGCGTTAGGGGGAGCCAGGGACGAAGGGGAAATGAGCAGTTCTTC.

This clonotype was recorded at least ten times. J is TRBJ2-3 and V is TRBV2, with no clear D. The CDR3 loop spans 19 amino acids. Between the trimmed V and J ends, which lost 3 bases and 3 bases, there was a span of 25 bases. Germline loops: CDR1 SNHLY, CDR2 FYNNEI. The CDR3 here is CASSDPRLDPRLGTDTQYF. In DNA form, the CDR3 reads TGTGCCAGCAGTGACCCTCGACTGGACCCCCGCTTGGGGACAGATACGCAGTATTTT.

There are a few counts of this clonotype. CDR3 sequence: CASSLVGARMGAYEQYF. As DNA, the CDR3 is TGCGCCAGCAGCTTGGTGGGGGCCAGGATGGGAGCCTACGAGCAGTACTTC. The rearrangement links TRBV5-1 to TRBJ2-7, with D tentatively TRBD1 (6 bases). Germline CDR1 is SGHRS and CDR2 is YFSETQ. With 0 bases removed from V and 2 bases from J, the gap between germline ends came to 18 bases. The CDR3 contains 17 residues.

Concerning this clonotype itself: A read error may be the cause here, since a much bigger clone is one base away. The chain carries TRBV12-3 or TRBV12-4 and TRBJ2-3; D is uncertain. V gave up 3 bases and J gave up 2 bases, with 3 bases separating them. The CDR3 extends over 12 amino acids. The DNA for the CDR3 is TGTGCCAGCAGTTTTTCCACAGATACGCAGTATTTT. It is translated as CASSFSTDTQYF.

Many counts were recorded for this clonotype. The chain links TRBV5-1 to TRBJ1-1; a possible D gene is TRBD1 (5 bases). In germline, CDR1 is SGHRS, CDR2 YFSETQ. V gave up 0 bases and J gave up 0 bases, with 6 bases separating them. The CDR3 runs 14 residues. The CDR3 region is CASSLEGLNTEAFF. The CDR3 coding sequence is TGCGCCAGCAGCTTGGAGGGGCTGAACACTGAAGCTTTCTTT.

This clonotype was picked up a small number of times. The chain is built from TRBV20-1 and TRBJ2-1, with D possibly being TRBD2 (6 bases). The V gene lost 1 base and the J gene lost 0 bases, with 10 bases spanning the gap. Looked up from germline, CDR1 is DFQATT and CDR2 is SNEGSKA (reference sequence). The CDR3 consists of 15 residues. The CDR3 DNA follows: TGCAGTGCTAGAGTGATGGGGGGCTCCTACAATGAGCAGTTCTTC. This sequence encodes CSARVMGGSYNEQFF.

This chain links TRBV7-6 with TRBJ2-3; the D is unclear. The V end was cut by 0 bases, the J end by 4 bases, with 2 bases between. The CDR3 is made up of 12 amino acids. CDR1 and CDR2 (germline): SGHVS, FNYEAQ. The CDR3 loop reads CASSLAADTQYF. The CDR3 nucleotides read TGTGCCAGCAGCTTAGCCGCAGATACGCAGTATTTT.

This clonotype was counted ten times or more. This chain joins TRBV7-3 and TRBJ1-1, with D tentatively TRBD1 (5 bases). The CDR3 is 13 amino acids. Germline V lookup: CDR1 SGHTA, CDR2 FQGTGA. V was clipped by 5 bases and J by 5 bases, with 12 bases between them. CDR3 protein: CASSPTVATEAFF. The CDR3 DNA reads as TGTGCCAGCAGCCCGACAGTAGCGACTGAAGCTTTCTTT.

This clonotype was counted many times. The CDR3 here is CASSPGDGSQETQYF. The CDR3, as DNA: TGCGCCAGCAGCCCCGGAGATGGGTCCCAAGAGACCCAGTACTTC. The chain recombines TRBV4-3 with TRBJ2-5; D gene uncertain. Germline V gives CDR1 LGHNA, CDR2 YSLEER. The CDR3 extends over 15 amino acids. Trimming removed 4 bases at V and 1 base at J, with 13 bases between.

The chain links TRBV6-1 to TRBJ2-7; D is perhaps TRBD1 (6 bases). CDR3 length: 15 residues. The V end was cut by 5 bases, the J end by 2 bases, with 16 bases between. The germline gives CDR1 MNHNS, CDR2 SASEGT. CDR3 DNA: TGTGCCAGCAGTTCAGGAGACAGGTCTACCTACGAGCAGTACTTC. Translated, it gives CASSSGDRSTYEQYF.

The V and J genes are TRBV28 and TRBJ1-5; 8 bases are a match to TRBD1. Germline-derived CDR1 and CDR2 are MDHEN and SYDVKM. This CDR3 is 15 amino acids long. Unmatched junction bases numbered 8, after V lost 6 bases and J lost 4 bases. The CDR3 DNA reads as TGTGCCAGCAGCCCAGGAGGACAGGGAAATCAGCCCCAGCATTTT. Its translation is CASSPGGQGNQPQHF.

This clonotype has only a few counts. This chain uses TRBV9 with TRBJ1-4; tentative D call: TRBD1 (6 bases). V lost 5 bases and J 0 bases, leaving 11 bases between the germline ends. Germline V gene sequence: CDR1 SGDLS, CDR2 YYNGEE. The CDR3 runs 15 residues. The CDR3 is CASRATGTTNEKLFF. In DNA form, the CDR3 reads TGTGCCAGCAGAGCAACAGGGACAACTAATGAAAAACTGTTTTTT.

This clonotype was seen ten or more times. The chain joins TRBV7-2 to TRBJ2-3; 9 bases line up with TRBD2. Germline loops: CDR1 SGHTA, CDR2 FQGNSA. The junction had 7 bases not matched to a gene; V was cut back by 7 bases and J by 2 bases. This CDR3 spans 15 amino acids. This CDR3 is CASNTAGGVTDTQYF. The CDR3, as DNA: TGTGCCAGCAACACAGCGGGGGGCGTCACAGATACGCAGTATTTT. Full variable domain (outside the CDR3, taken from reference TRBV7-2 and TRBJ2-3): GAGVSQSPSNKVTEKGKDVELRCDPISGHTALYWYRQSLGQGLEFLIYFQGNSAPDKSGLPSDRFSAERTGGSVSTLTIQRTQQEDSAVYLCASNTAGGVTDTQYFGPGTRLTVL.

CDR3: CASSDQGGMDEQYF. In DNA form, the CDR3 reads TGTGCCAGCAGTGATCAGGGAGGGATGGACGAGCAGTACTTC. The chain links TRBV2 to TRBJ2-7; 7 bases match TRBD2. The CDR3 totals 14 residues. V lost 3 bases, J lost 5 bases, and 7 bases stayed unmatched. CDR1 and CDR2 from the germline V gene are SNHLY and FYNNEI.

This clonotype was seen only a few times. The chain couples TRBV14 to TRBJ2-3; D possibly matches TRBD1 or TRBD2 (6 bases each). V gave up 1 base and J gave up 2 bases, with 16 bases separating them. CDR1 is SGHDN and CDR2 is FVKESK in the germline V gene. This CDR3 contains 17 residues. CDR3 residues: CASSQVNWGANTDTQYF. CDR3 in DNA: TGTGCCAGCAGCCAAGTTAACTGGGGGGCGAACACAGATACGCAGTATTTT.

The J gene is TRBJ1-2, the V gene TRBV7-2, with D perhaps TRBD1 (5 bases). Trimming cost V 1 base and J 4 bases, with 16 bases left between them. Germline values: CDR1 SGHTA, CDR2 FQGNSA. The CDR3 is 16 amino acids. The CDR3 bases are TGTGCCAGCAGCTTAGGGCCCCAGGGAGGTAGCTATGGCTACACCTTC. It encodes CASSLGPQGGSYGYTF.

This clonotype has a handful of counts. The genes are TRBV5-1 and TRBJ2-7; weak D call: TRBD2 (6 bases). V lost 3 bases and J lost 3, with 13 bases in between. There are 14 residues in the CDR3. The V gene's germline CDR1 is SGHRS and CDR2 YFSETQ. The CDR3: CASSSDLGGYEQYF. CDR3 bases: TGCGCCAGCAGCTCAGACCTGGGAGGCTACGAGCAGTACTTC.

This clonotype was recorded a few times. CDR3 in amino acids: CASSIWASGDNEQFF. The CDR3 DNA is TGTGCCAGTAGTATATGGGCTAGCGGGGACAATGAGCAGTTCTTC. The gene calls are TRBV19 and TRBJ2-1; TRBD2 matches 9 bases. V lost 2 bases to trimming and J lost 5 bases; unmatched junction nucleotides: 4. Germline V CDR1 and CDR2: LNHDA, SQIVND (reference sequence). The CDR3 runs to 15 residues. The full variable domain, in which reference TRBV19 and TRBJ2-1 provide the parts outside the CDR3, is DGGITQSPKYLFRKEGQNVTLSCEQNLNHDAMYWYRQDPGQGLRLIYYSQIVNDFQKGDIAEGYSVSREKKESFPLTVTSAQKNPTAFYLCASSIWASGDNEQFFGPGTRLTVL.

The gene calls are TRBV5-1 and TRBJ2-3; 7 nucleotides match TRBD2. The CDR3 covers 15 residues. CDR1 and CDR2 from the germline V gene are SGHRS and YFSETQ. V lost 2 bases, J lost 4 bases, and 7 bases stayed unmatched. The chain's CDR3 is CASSLRAAGADTQYF. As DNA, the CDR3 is TGCGCCAGCAGCTTACGGGCCGCGGGGGCAGATACGCAGTATTTT.

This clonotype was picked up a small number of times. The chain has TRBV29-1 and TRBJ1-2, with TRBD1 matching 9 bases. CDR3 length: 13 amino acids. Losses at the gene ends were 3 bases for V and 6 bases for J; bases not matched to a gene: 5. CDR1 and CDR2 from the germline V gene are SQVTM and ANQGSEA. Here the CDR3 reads CSVDRDRANGYTF. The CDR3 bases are TGCAGCGTTGATCGGGACAGGGCCAATGGCTACACCTTC.

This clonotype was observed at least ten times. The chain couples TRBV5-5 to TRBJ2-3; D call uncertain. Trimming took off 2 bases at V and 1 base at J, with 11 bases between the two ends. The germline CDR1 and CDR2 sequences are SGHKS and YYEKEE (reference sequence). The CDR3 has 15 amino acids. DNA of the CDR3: TGTGCCAGCAGCTTTAGTCGGGCGGGCACAGATACGCAGTATTTT. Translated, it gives CASSFSRAGTDTQYF.

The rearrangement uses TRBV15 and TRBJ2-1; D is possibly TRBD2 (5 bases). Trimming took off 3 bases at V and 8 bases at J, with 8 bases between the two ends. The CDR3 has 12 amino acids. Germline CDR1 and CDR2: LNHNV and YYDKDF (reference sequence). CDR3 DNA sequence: TGTGCCACCAGCAGTCACGGGGATGAGCAGTTCTTC. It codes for CATSSHGDEQFF. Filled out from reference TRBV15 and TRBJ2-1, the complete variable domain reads DAMVIQNPRYQVTQFGKPVTLSCSQTLNHNVMYWYQQKSSQAPKLLFHYYDKDFNNEADTPDNFQSRRPNTSFCFLDIRSPGLGDTAMYLCATSSHGDEQFFGPGTRLTVL.